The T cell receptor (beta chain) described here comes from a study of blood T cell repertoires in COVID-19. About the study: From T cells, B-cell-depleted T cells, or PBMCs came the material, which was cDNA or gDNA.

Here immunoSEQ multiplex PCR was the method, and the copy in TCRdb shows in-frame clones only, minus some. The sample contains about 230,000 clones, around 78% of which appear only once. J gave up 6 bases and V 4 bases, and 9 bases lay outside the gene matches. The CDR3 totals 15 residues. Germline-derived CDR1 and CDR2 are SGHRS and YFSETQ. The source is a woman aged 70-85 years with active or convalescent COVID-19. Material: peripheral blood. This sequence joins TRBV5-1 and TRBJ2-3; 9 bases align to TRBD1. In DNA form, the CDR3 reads TGCGCCAGCAGCAAAGGGACAGGGCGCCAGGATACGCAGTATTTT. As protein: CASSKGTGRQDTQYF.